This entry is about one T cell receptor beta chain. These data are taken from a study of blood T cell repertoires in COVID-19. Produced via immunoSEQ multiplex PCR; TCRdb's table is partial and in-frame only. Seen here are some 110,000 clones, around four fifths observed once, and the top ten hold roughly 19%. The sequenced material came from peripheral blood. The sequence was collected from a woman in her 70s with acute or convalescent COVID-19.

The CDR3 DNA is TGTGCCAGCTTAACCCGAGGCTACCAAGAGACCCAGTACTTC. Translating it yields CASLTRGYQETQYF. The chain is built from TRBV2 and TRBJ2-5, with D unclear. Trimming shortened V by 8 bases and J by 0 bases, and 13 bases separated the two germline ends. The length of the CDR3 is 14 residues. Germline V gene data show CDR1 as SNHLY and CDR2 as FYNNEI. Variable domain in full (rest from reference TRBV2 and TRBJ2-5): EPEVTQTPSHQVTQMGQEVILRCVPISNHLYFYWYRQILGQKVEFLVSFYNNEISEKSEIFDDQFSVERPDGSNFTLKIRSTKLEDSAMYFCASLTRGYQETQYFGPGTRLLVL.